This TCR beta chain was identified during a study of control samples from healthy donors and cancer patients. Sequencing was performed with immunoSEQ multiplex PCR; in TCRdb, only in-frame clones are kept and a portion is missing. The sample yields fewer than 200,000 clones, roughly 90% seen once. The CDR3 runs 15 residues. CDR1 and CDR2 (germline): MDHEN, SYDVKM. V was clipped by 5 bases and J by 8 bases, with 21 bases between them. This TCR was recovered from a woman between 50 and 59 years old in good health. The sample taken for sequencing was blood. V is TRBV28 and J is TRBJ1-2, with D perhaps matching TRBD1 (5 bases). DNA of the CDR3: TGTGCCAGCAGTCTGGACAATGCGAGTTTTAAGGGCTACACCTTC. It specifies CASSLDNASFKGYTF.